The T cell receptor (beta chain) described here comes from a study of regulatory T cells in long-lasting Graves disease (dated by TCRdb to about 2021). Regarding the study in general: Antithyroid drugs had been taken for less than 3 months by newly diagnosed Graves' disease patients. Persistent Graves' disease patients were compared with newly diagnosed Graves' disease patients by peripheral blood TCR sequencing and RNA sequencing. The study was conducted in China and was registered as a clinical trial. A total of 33 samples were covered by TCR sequencing, comprising some 13 persistent and approximately 20 newly diagnosed Graves' disease patients.

V and J lose 4 bases and 1 base, and a span of 15 bases separates them. Reading from cysteine to phenylalanine, the CDR3 counts 15 amino acids. CDR3 DNA only is kept here, 45 bases in frame from base 1. The CDR1 and CDR2 encoded by the germline V gene are SGHRS and YFSETQ. A word on this clonotype: Its antigen remains unidentified. Base qualities are missing; no much larger clone stands one base away.

Library construction relied on multiplex PCR. Sequencing instrument: Illumina HiSeq 4000. CDR3 regions were amplified by Arm-PCR with iRepertoire HTBI primers to construct TCR beta libraries. Before sequencing, the PCR products went through gel purification. As for the authors' bioinformatics: A total of under 80 TRBV and under 15 TRBJ segments were identified across samples and were used for gene usage analysis of CDR3 amino acid clonotypes. Filtered high-quality paired reads were merged into contigs using COPE and FqMerger. Contigs were aligned with BLAST to IMGT TRBV, TRBD and TRBJ reference genes, and CDR3 was defined per IMGT. Highly expanded clones were defined as clonotypes with a frequency above 0.1%. Repertoire diversity was measured by Shannon entropy, and V-J evenness by the Gini coefficient. Clonotypes shared by more than one individual were considered public. The raw public data were reprocessed by TCRdb itself: fastp quality trimming at Q25, MiXCR clonotype calling, in-frame beta chains only. CDR3 protein duplicates are merged, each entry listing the most common genes and DNA. TCRdb assigned the V and J calls; the authors' analysis was not used. This sample is represented by more than 350,000 distinct CDR3 sequences; 15% of them were singletons. 16% of the sample is in the top ten clones.

Summary of the overall study and its limitations: As a limitation, the authors acknowledged that the small sample size may reduce accuracy. Only the TCR beta chain was sequenced and analyzed. More public clonotypes were shared among persistent patients (2,741) than among newly diagnosed patients (roughly 1,000). Only peripheral blood was studied, because thyroid tissue, the primary lesion, was inaccessible. Preferential use of TRBV28, TRBJ1-2 and TRBJ2-5 was observed in persistent disease, whereas TRBV20-1 and TRBJ2-1 were favored in newly diagnosed disease. Lower TCR Shannon entropy and fewer highly expanded clones were observed in persistent Graves' disease patients than in newly diagnosed patients, which suggested clonal expansion.

What the time point label conveys for this sample: newly diagnosed GD, antithyroid drugs for less than 3 months. RNA was extracted from PBMCs in TRIzol for both TCR sequencing and RNA sequencing. Graves' disease was diagnosed according to American Thyroid Association guidelines. Patients were recruited from an endocrinology department in Xi'an, China. Each patient gave about 8.1 milliliters of peripheral blood, collected in an EDTA anticoagulant tube. Ficoll Paque Plus density gradient separation was used to isolate PBMCs, and no additional T cell sorting was done. An Agilent 2100 Bioanalyzer and agarose gel were used to check RNA quality, and a NanoDrop 2000 was used to measure RNA concentration. These data also formed part of another study, on T cells in Graves' hyperthyroidism and ophthalmopathy. The second paper states: Stable Graves' hyperthyroidism was defined as no progression to ophthalmopathy during 18 months of follow-up. Hyperthyroidism patients were newly diagnosed, had a disease duration of under 2 months, and were aged 18 to 65 years. The study excluded patients with uncontrolled infections, other autoimmune diseases, pregnancy or lactation. Clinical symptoms, serum thyroxine and TRAb, thyroid ultrasound, and orbital computed tomography formed the basis for the diagnoses. A first-round RT-PCR of the TCR CDR3 used the HTBI primer set with the Qiagen OneStep RT-PCR kit. Blood samples also contained most of the expanded thyroid clonotypes (frequency above 0.001), which suggests that blood repertoires may reflect thyroid immune responses. A 13 V-J signature model separated ophthalmopathy from stable hyperthyroidism, with around 88% sensitivity and roughly 81% specificity in cross-validation and 80%/75% in testing. During validation, the model predicted progression to ophthalmopathy a median of roughly 7.1 months ahead of onset, with around 71% sensitivity and about 75% specificity. To identify TCR V-J signatures that set the groups apart, the researchers used a discovery cohort of approximately 98 patients, made up of under 50 with Graves' ophthalmopathy and 57 with stable Graves' hyperthyroidism. Whether ophthalmopathy could be predicted prospectively was tested in an independent validation cohort made up of under 20 hyperthyroidism patients plus 17 patients who later progressed to ophthalmopathy. For training and testing, the 100 or so patients in the discovery cohort were randomly divided in a 7:3 ratio. In addition, the study compared T-cell repertoires in thyroid tissue and in blood from six Graves' hyperthyroidism patients. Following sampling, methimazole starting at 30 mg daily was given to hyperthyroidism patients, and high-dose intravenous methylprednisolone was given to ophthalmopathy patients. Libraries were constructed in a second round of multiplex PCR, after which size selection and purification were performed. Sequencing of the libraries was done on an Illumina HiSeq2000 using paired-end 100 bp reads. Raw data were processed with SOAPnuke, discarding reads with adapters, uncalled bases, mean Phred below 15, or no exact constant-primer or identifier match. COPE v1.2.5 was used to merge high-quality paired reads, and clonotypes were defined as unique nucleotide sequences. MiTCR v1.1 was used to align clonotypes to the IMGT TRBV, TRBD and TRBJ reference segments. Only V-J combinations with frequency above 0.0001, covering approximately 99% of repertoires, were analysed. A TCS score was defined as the ratio between F50 (clonal expansion) and ExV (chaos), using BLOSUM62-based TCRdist between CDR3 peptides within each V-J. Welch's t-statistics and random forest reduced around 520 V-J features to around 14, which were used in a naive Bayes classifier (R e1071). Sample size was not statistically predetermined, and investigators were not blinded to group allocation. According to the paper, TCR Vbeta CDR3 sequencing was carried out on about 140 peripheral blood samples, which came from 40 to 45 ophthalmopathy, around 75 hyperthyroidism and roughly 17 progressor patients.

The sequence derives from a woman aged 25 to 39 with Graves disease. Donor details come from another sample of the same person, matched by shared clones. The input for sequencing was peripheral blood mononuclear cells (PBMCs), taken at new diagnosis, from a patient treated with antithyroid drugs. The rearrangement joined TRBV5-1 to TRBJ2-7; the D region is possibly TRBD1 or TRBD2, each matching across 6 bases. Here the CDR3 is given as CASSPGGGPSYEQYF. The base sequence is TGCGCCAGCAGCCCCGGGGGCGGACCGTCCTACGAGCAGTACTTC.